This T cell receptor (beta chain) appears in the sequencing data of a study of T cell changes during pregnancy in multiple sclerosis. There are 14 residues in the CDR3. CDR1 SEHNR and CDR2 FQNEAQ come from the germline V gene (reference sequence). The table came from immunoSEQ multiplex PCR; TCRdb's copy has only in-frame clones and leaves some out. This sample yields about 51,000 clones, of which roughly 92% are seen a single time; 0.65% to 0.7% belongs to the top ten. With respect to this clone: Mismatch with germline at one junction end may stem from a read error.

The source of this sequence is a female donor with multiple sclerosis, enrolled in a pregnancy study. Sequenced here: CD4+ T cells from peripheral blood mononuclear cells, sampled in the third trimester of pregnancy. The chain has TRBV7-9 and TRBJ2-1, with 7 nucleotides matching TRBD2. CDR3 coding DNA: TGTGCCAGCAGCTTAGAAGGGTCAGCGGGAATCTCTCTCTTC. It encodes CASSLEGSAGISLF. Full variable domain (outside the CDR3, taken from reference TRBV7-9 and TRBJ2-1): DTGVSQNPRHKITKRGQNVTFRCDPISEHNRLYWYRQTLGQGPEFLTYFQNEAQLEKSRLLSDRFSAERPKGSFSTLEIQRTEQGDSAMYLCASSLEGSAGISLFGPGTRLTVL.